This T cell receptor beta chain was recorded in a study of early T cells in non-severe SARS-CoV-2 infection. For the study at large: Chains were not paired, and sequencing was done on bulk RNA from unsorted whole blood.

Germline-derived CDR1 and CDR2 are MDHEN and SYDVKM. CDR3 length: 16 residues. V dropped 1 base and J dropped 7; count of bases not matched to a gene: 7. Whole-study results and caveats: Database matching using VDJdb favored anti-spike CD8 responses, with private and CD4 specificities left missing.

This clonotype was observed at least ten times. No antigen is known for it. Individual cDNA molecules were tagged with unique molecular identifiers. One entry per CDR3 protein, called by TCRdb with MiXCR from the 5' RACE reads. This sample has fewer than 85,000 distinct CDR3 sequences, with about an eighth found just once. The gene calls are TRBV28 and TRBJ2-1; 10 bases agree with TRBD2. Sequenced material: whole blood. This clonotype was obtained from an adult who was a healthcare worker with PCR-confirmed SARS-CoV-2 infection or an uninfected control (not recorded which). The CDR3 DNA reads TGTGCCAGCAGTTTATTTAGCGGGGGGTCGAGGAATGAGCAGTTCTTC. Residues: CASSLFSGGSRNEQFF.